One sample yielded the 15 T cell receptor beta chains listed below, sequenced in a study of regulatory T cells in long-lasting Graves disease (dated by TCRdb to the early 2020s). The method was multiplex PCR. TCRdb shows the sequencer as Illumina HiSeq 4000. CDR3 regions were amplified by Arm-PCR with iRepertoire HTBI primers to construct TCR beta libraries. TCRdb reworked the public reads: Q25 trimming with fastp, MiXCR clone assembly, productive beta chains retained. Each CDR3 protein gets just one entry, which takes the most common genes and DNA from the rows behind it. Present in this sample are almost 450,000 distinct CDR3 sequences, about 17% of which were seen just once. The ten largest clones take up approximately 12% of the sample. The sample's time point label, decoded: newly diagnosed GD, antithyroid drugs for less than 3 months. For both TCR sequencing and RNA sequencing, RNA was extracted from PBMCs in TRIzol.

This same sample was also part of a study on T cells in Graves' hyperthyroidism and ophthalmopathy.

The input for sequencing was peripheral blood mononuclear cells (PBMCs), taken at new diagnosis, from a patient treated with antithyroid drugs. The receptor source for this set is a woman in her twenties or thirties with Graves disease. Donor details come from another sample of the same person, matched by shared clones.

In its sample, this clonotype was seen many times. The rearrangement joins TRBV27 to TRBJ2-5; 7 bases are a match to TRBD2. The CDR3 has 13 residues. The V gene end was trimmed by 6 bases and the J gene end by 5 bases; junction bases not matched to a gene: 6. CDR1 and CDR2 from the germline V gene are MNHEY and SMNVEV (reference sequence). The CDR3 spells CASRREPEETQYF. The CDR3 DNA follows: TGTGCCAGCAGGCGGGAGCCCGAGGAGACCCAGTACTTC.

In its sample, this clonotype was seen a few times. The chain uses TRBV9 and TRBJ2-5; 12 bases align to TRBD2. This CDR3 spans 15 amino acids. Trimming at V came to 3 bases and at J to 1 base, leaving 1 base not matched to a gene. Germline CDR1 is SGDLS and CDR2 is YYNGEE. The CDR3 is CASSGTSGTQETQYF. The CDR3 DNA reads TGTGCCAGCAGCGGGACTAGCGGGACCCAAGAGACCCAGTACTTC.

This chain's CDR3 is CASSLRNSGNTIYF. The CDR3 DNA reads TGTGCCAGCAGTTTACGAAACTCTGGAAACACCATATATTTT. The chain has TRBV12-3 or TRBV12-4 and TRBJ1-3; D is unclear. This CDR3 region has 14 residues. V was shortened by 2 bases and J by 0 bases, with 5 bases between the two germline ends.

In DNA form, the CDR3 reads TGTGCCAGCAGCCACTTTAGCGGGAGACCCCCCTACAATGAGCAGTTCTTC. Protein product: CASSHFSGRPPYNEQFF. The V and J genes are TRBV14 and TRBJ2-1, with 9 bases aligning to TRBD2. J gave up 2 bases and V 3 bases, and 8 bases lay outside the gene matches. The germline V gene encodes CDR1 SGHDN and CDR2 FVKESK. The CDR3 totals 17 residues.

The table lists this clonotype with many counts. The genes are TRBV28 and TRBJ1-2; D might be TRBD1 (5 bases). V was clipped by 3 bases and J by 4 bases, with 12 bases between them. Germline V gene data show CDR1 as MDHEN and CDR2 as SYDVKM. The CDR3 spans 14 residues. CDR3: CASSFRRGGYGYTF. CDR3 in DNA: TGTGCCAGCAGTTTTCGACGGGGCGGCTATGGCTACACCTTC.

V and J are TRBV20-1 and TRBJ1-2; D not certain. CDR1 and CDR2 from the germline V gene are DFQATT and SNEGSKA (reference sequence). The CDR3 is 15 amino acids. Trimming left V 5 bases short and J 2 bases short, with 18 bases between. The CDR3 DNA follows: TGCAGTGCTTACGAGGGAGGACCACAAAACTATGGCTACACCTTC. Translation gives CSAYEGGPQNYGYTF.

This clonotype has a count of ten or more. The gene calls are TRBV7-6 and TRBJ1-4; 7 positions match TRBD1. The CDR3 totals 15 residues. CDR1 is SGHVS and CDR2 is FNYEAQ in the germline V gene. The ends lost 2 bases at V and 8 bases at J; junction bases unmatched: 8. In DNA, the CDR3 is TGTGCCAGCAGCTTAATGGGACAGCCGCGAGAAAAACTGTTTTTT. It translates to CASSLMGQPREKLFF.

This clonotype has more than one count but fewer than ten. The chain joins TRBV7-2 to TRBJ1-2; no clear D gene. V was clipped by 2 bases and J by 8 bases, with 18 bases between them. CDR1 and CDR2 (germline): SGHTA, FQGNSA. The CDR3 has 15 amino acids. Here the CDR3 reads CASSLQVHPKEGYTF. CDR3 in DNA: TGTGCCAGCAGCTTACAGGTTCACCCCAAAGAGGGCTACACCTTC.

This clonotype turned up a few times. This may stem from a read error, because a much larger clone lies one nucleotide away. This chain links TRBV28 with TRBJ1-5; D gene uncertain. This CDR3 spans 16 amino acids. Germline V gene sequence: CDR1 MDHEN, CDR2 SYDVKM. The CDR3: CASTPLHVILNQLQHF. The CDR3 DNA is TGTGCCAGCACCCCATTGCACGTTATCCTCAATCAGCTCCAGCATTTT.

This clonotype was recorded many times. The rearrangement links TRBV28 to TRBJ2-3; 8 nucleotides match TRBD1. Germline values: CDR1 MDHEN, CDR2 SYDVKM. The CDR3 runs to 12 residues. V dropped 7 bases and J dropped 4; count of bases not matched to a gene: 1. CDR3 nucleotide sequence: TGTGCCAGCACACAGGGGGCAGATACGCAGTATTTT. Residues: CASTQGADTQYF.

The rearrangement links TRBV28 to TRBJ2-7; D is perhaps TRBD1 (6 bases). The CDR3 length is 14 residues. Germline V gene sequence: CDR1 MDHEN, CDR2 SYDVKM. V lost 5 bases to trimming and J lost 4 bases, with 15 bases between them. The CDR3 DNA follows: TGTGCCAGCAGTGAACAGGGCCCGGGGTACGAGCAGTACTTC. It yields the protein CASSEQGPGYEQYF.

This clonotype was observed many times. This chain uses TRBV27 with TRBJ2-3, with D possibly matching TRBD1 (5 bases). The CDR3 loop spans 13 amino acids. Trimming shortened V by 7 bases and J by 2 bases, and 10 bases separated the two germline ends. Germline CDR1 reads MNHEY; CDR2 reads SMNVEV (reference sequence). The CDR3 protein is CASTNRNTDTQYF. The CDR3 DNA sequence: TGTGCCAGCACCAACAGGAACACAGATACGCAGTATTTT.

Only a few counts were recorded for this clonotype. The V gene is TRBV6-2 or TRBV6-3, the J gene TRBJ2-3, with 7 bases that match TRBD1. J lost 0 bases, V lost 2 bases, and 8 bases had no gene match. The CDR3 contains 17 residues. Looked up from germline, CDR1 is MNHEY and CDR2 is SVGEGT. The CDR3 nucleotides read TGTGCCAGCAGTTACAGGGGGCGGGCATCTAGCACAGATACGCAGTATTTT. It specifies CASSYRGRASSTDTQYF.

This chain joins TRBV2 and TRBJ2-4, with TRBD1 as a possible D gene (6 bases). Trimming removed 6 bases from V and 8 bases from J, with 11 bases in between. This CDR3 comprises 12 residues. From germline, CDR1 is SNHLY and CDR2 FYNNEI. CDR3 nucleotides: TGTGCCAGCAGGGGACATGTGGACATTCAGTACTTC. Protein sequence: CASRGHVDIQYF.

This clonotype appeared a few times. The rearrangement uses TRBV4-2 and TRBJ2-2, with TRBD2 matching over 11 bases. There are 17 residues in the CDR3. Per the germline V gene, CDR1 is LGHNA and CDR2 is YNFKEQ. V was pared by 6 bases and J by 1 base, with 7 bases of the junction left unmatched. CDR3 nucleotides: TGTGCCAGCAGACCAGGCCTAGCGGGAGGGAACACCGGGGAGCTGTTTTTT. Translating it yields CASRPGLAGGNTGELFF.